This T cell receptor beta chain originates from a study of cytomegalovirus exposure and HLA in healthy donors listed by TCRdb under 2017. With regard to the full study: In an earlier analysis of some 610 of the donors, about 260 Gb of sequence data and 117 million unique TCR beta sequences from roughly 200 million T cells were reported. A later analysis re-analyzed previously published TCR beta repertoires from approximately 700 donors and added high-resolution HLA genotyping to study TCR occurrence patterns. All discovery cohort repertoires had been generated using a single sequencing platform. An earlier analysis of some 500 of the donors applied high-throughput TCR beta sequencing to assess whether each TCR beta V gene segment acted as functional or pseudogenic. The number of typed donors differed by locus: about 629-630 for A, B, C, DRB1 and DQB1; some 500 for DQA1; approximately 600 for DPA1; and approximately 450 for DPB1. To predict cytomegalovirus infection status, the study brought together high-throughput TCR immunosequencing, statistical association of individual TCRs with disease status, and machine learning. Roughly 310 gigabases of sequencing data and 78 million or so unique TCR sequences were included in an early release covering about 620 HLA-typed donors. The study was designed to test whether signatures of past pathogen exposure could be identified by cataloging public T cell receptors. A later genetic analysis took genome-wide SNP genotypes for 398 of the 666 donors and used that subset as a discovery cohort. Donor age, sex, ethnicity and CMV serostatus were collected together with the repertoire data. Class I and class II HLA loci were covered by the typing at four-digit resolution. Of the 300 to 500 genotyped donors, less than 90% were placed in the genetic ancestry cluster associated with self-reported Caucasian donors. In addition to the first cohort of several hundred subjects, a separate validation cohort of approximately 130 different subjects was used. About five DR-DQ haplotypes were treated as single units for association and clustering because of strong linkage in the cohort. Using immunosequencing, the study profiled T cell repertoires from 666 subjects and related those repertoires to cytomegalovirus serostatus. Among almost 400 genotyped donors of the cohort, an average of roughly 240,000 unique TCR beta nucleotide sequences were sequenced per donor, 15% to 20% of them non-productive. In the later analysis, no new phenotypic data were used to find candidate immune exposures; instead, reliance was placed on TCR beta sequences and their occurrence across donors. Results the study describes overall, beyond this receptor: According to a later analysis, TCR association rates differed among HLA loci, with DRB1 alleles showing the most associated TCRs and HLA-C alleles showing the fewest. Compared with equally common non-associated chains, HLA-associated TCR beta chains in a later analysis were more clonally expanded and had lower generation probabilities. According to a later analysis, parvovirus B19, influenza, CMV and Epstein-Barr virus appeared linked to several top co-occurrence clusters. A further reported finding was that TCR beta sequences accurately predicted the HLA-A and HLA-B alleles for most subjects in the first cohort. About 17 rarely observed V segments, including chromosome 9 orphons, were excluded from the earlier analysis of just under 600 of the donors because counts were too low. In vitro tests confirmed that a few of the cytomegalovirus-associated TCR beta chains recognize cytomegalovirus antigens. A later genetic analysis reported fewer N-insertions in productive TCRs among donors in an Asian-associated ancestry cluster than the roughly 640-donor mean. Assigning TCR associations to individual alleles was difficult when HLA alleles, especially DR and DQ, strongly co-occurred. A total of 150 to 200 TCR beta chains were listed by the study as associated with cytomegalovirus. Across donors, most TCR sequences were observed very rarely, whereas some public TCRs were present in many individuals. In a later analysis, most CMV-associated TCR beta chains were found to appear HLA-restricted, with HLA associations seemingly driven largely by CMV exposure. A group of highly shared sequence variants was considered likely to be a technical artifact of the sequencing pipeline. Because HLA typing was missing for some donors at each locus, association tests included only the typed subset. The only immune exposure information available for the cohort was CMV serostatus. V-gene and J-gene trimming of TCR beta chains was associated with a missense DCLRE1C variant in a later genetic analysis, and the association was replicated in an independent cohort. The classifier was reported to diagnose cytomegalovirus status with high specificity and sensitivity in both the original and validation cohorts. Linkage disequilibrium might explain the correlated functional status among segregating V segments, but an unknown experimental factor could not be ruled out. The presence/absence analyses assumed that sequencing depth was roughly uniform across donors, and that assumption may not be true. This cohort had only TCR beta chains sequenced, and the lack of alpha or paired-chain data limited which features could be detected. At a false discovery rate of 0.05, a later analysis linked 16,951 TCR beta sequences to specific HLA alleles. Some IMGT-functional V segments, including TRBV6-2 and TRBV6-3, could not be distinguished by the 87-base-pair reads and were therefore excluded. An earlier analysis of around 540 of the donors showed that most TCR beta V segments appeared in productive rearrangements either about 87% or about 30% of the time, which broadly matched IMGT annotations. According to the authors, the approach could potentially be generalized to other disease states and immunological phenotypes.

As concerns this clone: Its binding antigen is unknown. Base qualities are not at hand, and no much larger clone is one base apart.

The method was the immunoSEQ multiplex PCR assay. For the multiplex PCR, a mixture combining 60 forward primers for TCR Vbeta segments and 13 reverse primers for TCR Jbeta segments was used. The CDR3 region of rearranged TCR beta genes was amplified from genomic DNA by a multiplex PCR assay. Amplified TCR beta libraries were sequenced as 87-base-pair reads on the Illumina HiSeq System. The study's own analysis went as follows. Across the 500 to 750 repertoires, a later analysis counted 80 million or so unique TCR beta chains, around 10 million of which were shared by at least two donors. Raw reads were error-corrected and collapsed into unique sequences by a nearest-neighbor algorithm in which closely related sequences were merged to remove PCR and sequencing errors. To assign V, D and J gene segments, CDR3 sequences were aligned to IMGT reference sequences. Each retained sequence needed at least a six-nucleotide match to both a V gene segment and a J gene segment. A rearrangement was called productive if the CDR3 had no stop codons and remained in frame with V and J, and every other rearrangement was called non-productive. Following IMGT convention, CDR3 was defined as the stretch from the second conserved V-encoded cysteine to the conserved J-encoded phenylalanine. Sequences without an unambiguous match to a single V gene segment were excluded from the earlier analysis of several hundred of the donors. An earlier analysis of just under 600 of the donors called V segments functional above 56.7% productive rearrangements and segregating when the between-donor standard deviation exceeded 5%. To diagnose cytomegalovirus status from the catalog of TCR beta chain sequences, a statistical classification framework was built. A later analysis assigned V and J genes by comparing TCR nucleotide sequences with IMGT/GENE-DB human TR gene sequences. The TCRdist pipeline was used in a later analysis to assign CDR3 sequences and most-parsimonious VDJ recombination scenarios. A later analysis defined each TCR beta chain by its CDR3 amino acid sequence plus V-gene family, and excluded reads lacking a unique V-gene family. To address suspected cross-contamination and a sequencing artifact, a later analysis removed several hundred highly shared, low-generation-probability nucleotide sequences. A later analysis calculated a clonal expansion index for each public chain from normalized within-repertoire ranks of inferred template counts. In a later analysis, generation probabilities were computed with a VDJ recombination model fitted to out-of-frame rearrangements, and the resulting probabilities were checked against IGoR. In a later analysis, hypergeometric tests were used to score TCR-TCR, TCR-HLA and TCR-CMV co-occurrence, with a repertoire-size bias correction applied to TCR pairs. To estimate false discovery rates, a later analysis permuted the HLA or CMV assignments 20 times. In a later analysis, co-occurring TCRs were grouped using DBSCAN, and TCRdist sequence similarity was added for clustering within HLA-allele-positive subsets. Repertoires with fewer than 30,000 or more than 120,000 public chains were left out of co-occurrence clustering, as were a handful of repertoires with anomalous nucleotide sharing. TCRdb obtained this table from immuneACCESS and retained in-frame rearrangements with V and J assigned. These tables miss some clones; where compared with another copy, unresolved V genes account for less than half of the shortfall, and the remainder is unexplained. For V, J and clone size, that table is used; D and trimming come from the DNA. In this sample the table shows 200,000 to 250,000 clones, 76% of which occur a single time. Approximately 0.6% of the sample is taken by the ten largest.

From its cysteine to its phenylalanine, the CDR3 spans 14 amino acids. Kept here is only the CDR3 DNA, which spans 42 bases and is read in frame from base 1. V is trimmed back by 3 bases and J by 6 bases, and the junction contains 3 bases that no gene match accounts for. Looking up the germline V gene (reference sequence) yields CDR1 SEHNR and CDR2 FQNEAQ. The cohort consisted of 666 healthy bone marrow donors. At the time of sampling, all cohort members were nominally healthy, though unrecorded immune exposures were likely present. The donor tested CMV seronegative and was one of the 352 seronegative cohort members. A peripheral blood sample was provided by each donor, and peripheral blood mononuclear cells were used for TCR beta sequencing. The Qiagen DNeasy Blood Extraction Kit was used to extract genomic DNA from the blood cell samples.

This sequence uses TRBV7-9 and TRBJ1-4; 8 middle bases align to TRBD1. Input material: PBMCs. The clonotype was recovered from a young man in good health and CMV-seronegative. The nucleotide sequence reads TGTGCCAGCAGCTTCGGACAGGGAGATGAAAAACTGTTTTTT. It translates to CASSFGQGDEKLFF.